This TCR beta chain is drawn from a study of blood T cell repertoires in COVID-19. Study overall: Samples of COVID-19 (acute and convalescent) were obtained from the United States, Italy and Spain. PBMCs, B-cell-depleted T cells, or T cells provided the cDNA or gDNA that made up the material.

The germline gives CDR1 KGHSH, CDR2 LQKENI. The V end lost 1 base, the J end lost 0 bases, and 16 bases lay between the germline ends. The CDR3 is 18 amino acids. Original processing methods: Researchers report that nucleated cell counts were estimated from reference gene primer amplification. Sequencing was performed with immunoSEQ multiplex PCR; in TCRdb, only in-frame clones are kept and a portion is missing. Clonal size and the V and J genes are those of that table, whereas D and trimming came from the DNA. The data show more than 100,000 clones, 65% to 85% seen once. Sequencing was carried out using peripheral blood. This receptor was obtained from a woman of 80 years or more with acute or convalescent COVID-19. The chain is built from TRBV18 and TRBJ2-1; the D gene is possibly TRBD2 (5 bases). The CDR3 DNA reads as TGTGCCAGCTCACCACTCGTGGGCGGGTCCAGCTCCTACAATGAGCAGTTCTTC. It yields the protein CASSPLVGGSSSYNEQFF.